This TCR beta chain was captured in a study of shared clonotypes between healthy human individuals. The donors, healthy adults who were HIV-negative, had experienced no recent acute infections or vaccinations. A CD45RA+ naive subset and a CD45RA-negative memory subset were split from CD4+ cells. An even split of each subset's genomic DNA across several immunoSEQ plates was performed. Profiled with immunoSEQ multiplex PCR; TCRdb holds only in-frame clones, not every one. The sample has under 2,500,000 clones, approximately 94% seen once. The CDR3 sequence is 14 residues long. Trimming removed 7 bases from V and 0 bases from J, with 10 bases in between. Looked up from germline, CDR1 is SNHLY and CDR2 is FYNNEI. For this clone: What it binds is unknown.

Study-level points and caveats: Naive CD4 clonotypes overlapped across a few donors at roughly 5.1%.

J is TRBJ2-1 and V is TRBV2; weak D call: TRBD2 (5 bases). What was sequenced was naive CD4+ T cells sorted from blood. The subset was: CD45RA+ positively selected. The TCR sequence derives from a man between 18 and 35 years old in good health. As DNA, the CDR3 is TGTGCCAGCACCCGGGGTTTCTCCTACAATGAGCAGTTCTTC. It is translated as CASTRGFSYNEQFF.